This T cell receptor beta chain was sequenced for a study of glioma-infiltrating T cells (dated by TCRdb to 2016 to 2018). For context, the study as a whole: Low-grade gliomas were WHO grade II oligodendrogliomas or astrocytomas, and glioblastomas were WHO grade IV tumors sampled at initial rather than recurrent diagnosis. Glioma tissue, non-neoplastic brain tissue and matched peripheral blood mononuclear cells were used as sources from which TCR alpha- and beta-chain repertoires were sequenced. Glioma patients received dexamethasone for six or fewer days before surgery. To gauge divergence between tissue and blood T-cell populations, every tissue-infiltrating repertoire was compared against the peripheral blood repertoire from the same patient. For blood libraries, the target was about 4- to 10-fold sequencing coverage of about 990,000 peripheral T cells. Three low-grade glioma patients, roughly eight primary glioblastoma patients, and three non-glioma patients who contributed non-neoplastic brain tissue made up the paired cohort.

About this clonotype: Its recognized antigen is unknown. A clone one base away is much larger, so this may be a read error.

What the study reported, not specific to this receptor: A signature set of shared blood CDR3 motifs marked patients with low tissue-blood divergence and was depleted in highly divergent patients. Only a very small number of CDR3 sequences turned up in both tissue and blood, a result put down to high CDR3 diversity combined with limited sampling. VJ-independent divergence between tissue and blood was found to be below expectation in non-neoplastic patients but above expectation in all gliomas, particularly low-grade gliomas. Group comparisons rested on small numbers: three non-neoplastic, three low-grade glioma and several glioblastoma patients.

Immediately after resection, surgical brain or tumor specimens were cryofrozen in liquid nitrogen, with peripheral blood cells collected concurrently. CDR3 length: 14 amino acids, cysteine to phenylalanine. Only the CDR3 DNA is retained, 42 bases long and in frame from the first base. CDR1 MNHNS and CDR2 SASEGT were looked up in the germline V gene. V is pared back by 4 bases and J by 3 bases, with 12 bases lying between the germline termini. TCR alpha and beta CDR3 regions were amplified with the iRepertoire nested amplicon-rescue multiplex PCR (arm-PCR) platform from RNA. The input for one-step reverse transcription and amplification was 100-400 ng of tissue mRNA or PBMC total RNA. Following bead purification, Illumina adapters were added by a secondary multiplex PCR, and the libraries were gel-purified between 200 and 400 bp. The libraries contained internal 6-nucleotide barcodes that were used for demultiplexing. Sequencing of the libraries was done on an Illumina MiSeq using 2x220 or 2x250 nucleotide paired-end reads. As for the authors' bioinformatics: Paired reads were merged using FLASH 1.2.11 and were aligned to the GRCh37 human genome using BWA-MEM, after which TRA and TRB reads were extracted. For V and J assignment, an IMGT-derived reference of cassette sequences and CDR3 motifs that included pseudogenes was used. Reads were translated in three frames, and productive CDR3s were defined as those with a C...FGXG motif and no stop codons. Unique combinations of V-J cassette pair and CDR3 amino acid sequence were defined as clonotypes. Reads were filtered by Hamming distance, thresholded by each sample's sequence error rate in mapped regions. The public reads were reprocessed in TCRdb via fastp at Q25 and MiXCR, keeping in-frame beta chains. Each record represents a unique CDR3 protein, reported with the most common genes and DNA among its rows. Here the V and J calls rest on TCRdb's processing, not on the authors' analysis. Counted in this sample were about 380,000 distinct CDR3 sequences; 41% of them appeared once. The ten largest make up 9.5% to 15% of the sample.

The origin of this receptor is a human donor with low-grade glioma or glioblastoma, undergoing nonglioma brain surgery, or in good health (not recorded which). Sequenced: glioma tissue, nonneoplastic brain tissue, or PBMCs (not recorded which). The rearrangement joined TRBV6-1 to TRBJ1-2, and perhaps TRBD1 as D gene, on 5 matching bases. This receptor has the CDR3 CASSGGTDYYGYTF. The nucleotide sequence reads as follows: TGTGCCAGCAGTGGCGGGACGGATTACTATGGCTACACCTTC.